The rows below give T cell receptor beta chains drawn from one sample of a study of blood T cell repertoires in COVID-19. Profiled with immunoSEQ multiplex PCR; TCRdb holds only in-frame clones, not every one. This sample has more than 50,000 clones, with 90% found just once. Material for sequencing was peripheral blood. These receptor sequences come from an older man with acute or convalescent COVID-19. Both conserved end residues are part of each CDR3.

cdr3_aa: CASSISDRSETQYF
v_call: TRBV19

cdr3_aa: CASSSGTSGGAGETQYF
v_call: TRBV11-3

cdr3_aa: CASSFVSGQHGSEQYF
v_call: TRBV5-1

cdr3_aa: CASSAGPGELFF
v_call: TRBV6-6

cdr3_aa: CASSPGSGETQYF
v_call: TRBV12-5

cdr3_aa: CATSEKDTYLYTDTQYF
v_call: TRBV24-1

cdr3_aa: CAWSVSRDQETQYF
v_call: TRBV30

cdr3_aa: CASSRQGAGNYGYTF
v_call: TRBV7-2

cdr3_aa: CASSLGAGQGIDEQFF
v_call: TRBV7-9

cdr3_aa: CASSEGRDRRPLRGYTF
v_call: TRBV10-1

cdr3_aa: CASSLAAGKTDTQYF
v_call: TRBV7-2

cdr3_aa: CASGEGASNQPQHF
v_call: TRBV6-5

cdr3_aa: CASSPPGTSGVGETQYF
v_call: TRBV5-1

cdr3_aa: CASSQTGDGEQFF
v_call: TRBV14

cdr3_aa: CASRKTSGQPQHF
v_call: TRBV2

cdr3_aa: CASRTRSQETQYF
v_call: TRBV6-5

cdr3_aa: CASSYAGRGPEGEAFF
v_call: TRBV6-5

cdr3_aa: CASSGASSNQPQHF
v_call: TRBV10-2

cdr3_aa: CASSFTGTEYNEQFF
v_call: TRBV5-1

cdr3_aa: CASSRGPSGGSNEQFF
v_call: TRBV9

cdr3_aa: CASSQGGGAEETQYF
v_call: TRBV3-1/TRBV3-2

cdr3_aa: CASSPTGTGELFF
v_call: TRBV7-9

cdr3_aa: CASSPLPGTSGTTGEQYF
v_call: TRBV18

cdr3_aa: CASSEHGQGNTEAFF
v_call: TRBV6-4

cdr3_aa: CASSIRGEGTEAFF
v_call: TRBV19

cdr3_aa: CATSDPRDTHTGELFF
v_call: TRBV24-1

cdr3_aa: CASSTVNYEQYF
v_call: TRBV19

cdr3_aa: CAWIARDNYGYTF
v_call: TRBV30